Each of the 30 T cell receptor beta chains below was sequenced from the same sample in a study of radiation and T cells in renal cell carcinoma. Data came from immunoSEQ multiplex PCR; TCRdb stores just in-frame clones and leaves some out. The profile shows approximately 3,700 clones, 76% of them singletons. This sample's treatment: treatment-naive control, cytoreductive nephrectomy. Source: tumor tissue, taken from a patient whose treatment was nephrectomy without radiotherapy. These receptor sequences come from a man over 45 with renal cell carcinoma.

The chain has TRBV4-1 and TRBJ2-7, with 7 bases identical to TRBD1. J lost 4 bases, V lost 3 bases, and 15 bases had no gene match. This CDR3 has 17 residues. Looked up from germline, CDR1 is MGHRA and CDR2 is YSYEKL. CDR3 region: CASSHAFGQATSYEQYF. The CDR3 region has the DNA TGCGCCAGCAGCCACGCTTTCGGACAGGCGACATCGTACGAGCAGTACTTC.

This chain's CDR3 is CASSLGGLAGVLGNEQFF. The CDR3 DNA is TGTGCCAGCAGCTTGGGGGGACTAGCGGGAGTGTTGGGGAATGAGCAGTTCTTC. This chain joins TRBV5-5 and TRBJ2-1, with 14 bases aligning to TRBD2. Germline V gene sequence: CDR1 SGHKS, CDR2 YYEKEE (reference sequence). The CDR3 consists of 18 residues. V shed 0 bases and J 7 bases; nucleotides not matched to a gene: 9.

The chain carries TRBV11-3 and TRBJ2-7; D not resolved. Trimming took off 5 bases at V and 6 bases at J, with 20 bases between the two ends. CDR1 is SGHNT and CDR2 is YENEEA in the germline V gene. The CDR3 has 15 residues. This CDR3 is CASSGCTESTCEQYF. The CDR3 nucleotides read TGTGCCAGCAGCGGTTGTACCGAGTCTACTTGCGAGCAGTACTTC.

The CDR3 coding sequence is TGTGCCAGCAGCTGGGACAGGGGGTTTTTATCGAACACTGAAGCTTTCTTT. Translation: CASSWDRGFLSNTEAFF. The chain uses TRBV5-4 and TRBJ1-1; 11 bases fit TRBD1. Germline-derived CDR1 and CDR2 are SGHNT and YYREEE (reference sequence). The CDR3 has 17 residues. Trimming cost V 3 bases and J 1 base; bases outside gene matches: 8.

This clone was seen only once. The CDR3: CASSDAGTGSGANVLTF. The DNA of the CDR3 is TGTGCCAGCAGTGACGCTGGGACAGGCTCTGGGGCCAACGTCCTGACTTTC. The rearrangement links TRBV25-1 to TRBJ2-6; 8 bases are shared with TRBD1. The CDR3 runs 17 residues. Germline V gene data show CDR1 as MGHDK and CDR2 as SYGVNS. Germline trimming cut 3 bases from V and 0 bases from J; bases unmatched to any gene: 4.

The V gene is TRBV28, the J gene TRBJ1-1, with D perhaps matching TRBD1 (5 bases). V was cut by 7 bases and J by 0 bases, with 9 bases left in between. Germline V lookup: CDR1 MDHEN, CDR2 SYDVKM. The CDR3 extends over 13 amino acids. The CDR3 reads CASKGRMNTEAFF. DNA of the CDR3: TGTGCCAGCAAGGGACGGATGAACACTGAAGCTTTCTTT.

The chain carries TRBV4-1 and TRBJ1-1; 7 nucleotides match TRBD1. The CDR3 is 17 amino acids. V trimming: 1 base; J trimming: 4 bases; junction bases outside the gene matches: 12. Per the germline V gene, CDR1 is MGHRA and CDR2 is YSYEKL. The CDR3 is CASSQVALRQGITEAFF. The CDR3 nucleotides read TGCGCCAGCAGCCAAGTGGCTCTAAGACAGGGAATCACTGAAGCTTTCTTT.

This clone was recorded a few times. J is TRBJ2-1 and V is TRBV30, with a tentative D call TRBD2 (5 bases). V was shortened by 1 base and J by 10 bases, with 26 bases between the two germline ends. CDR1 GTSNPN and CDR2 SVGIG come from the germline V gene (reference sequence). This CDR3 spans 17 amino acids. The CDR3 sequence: CAWSGVLGSGSWVEQFF. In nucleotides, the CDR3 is TGTGCCTGGAGTGGGGTTTTAGGAAGCGGTTCCTGGGTGGAGCAGTTCTTC.

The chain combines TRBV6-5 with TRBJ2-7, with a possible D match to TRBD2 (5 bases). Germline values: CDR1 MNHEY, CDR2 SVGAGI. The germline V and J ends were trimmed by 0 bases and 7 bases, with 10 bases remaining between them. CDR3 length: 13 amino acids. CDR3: CASSYSGEGEQYF. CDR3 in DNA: TGTGCCAGCAGTTACTCGGGCGAGGGAGAGCAGTACTTC.

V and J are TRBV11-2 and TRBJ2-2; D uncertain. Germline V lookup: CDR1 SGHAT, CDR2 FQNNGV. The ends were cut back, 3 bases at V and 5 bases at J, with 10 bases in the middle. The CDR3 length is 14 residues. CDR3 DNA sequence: TGTGCCAGCAGCTTTGTCGTGCGTACCGGGGAGCTGTTTTTT. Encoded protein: CASSFVVRTGELFF.

Written as DNA, the CDR3 is TGTGCCATCAGTGAATCTCCGGGCGGAGGGTACGAGCAGTACTTC. It encodes CAISESPGGGYEQYF. The V and J genes are TRBV10-3 and TRBJ2-7; a weak D match, TRBD2 (6 bases). V dropped 3 bases and J dropped 4 bases, with 16 bases sitting between them. Germline values: CDR1 ENHRY, CDR2 SYGVKD. This CDR3 contains 15 residues.

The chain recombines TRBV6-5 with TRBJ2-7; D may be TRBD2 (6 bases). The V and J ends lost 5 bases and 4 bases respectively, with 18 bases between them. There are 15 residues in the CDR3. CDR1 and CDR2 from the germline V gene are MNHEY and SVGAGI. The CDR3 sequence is CASSAGGTSVYEQYF. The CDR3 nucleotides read TGTGCCAGCAGTGCAGGCGGGACCTCCGTATACGAGCAGTACTTC.

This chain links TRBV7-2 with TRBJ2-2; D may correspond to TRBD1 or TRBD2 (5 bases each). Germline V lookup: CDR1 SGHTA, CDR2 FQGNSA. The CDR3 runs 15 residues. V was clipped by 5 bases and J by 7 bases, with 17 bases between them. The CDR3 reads CASSGEGESHGELFF. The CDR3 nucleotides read TGTGCCAGCAGCGGGGAAGGGGAGTCCCACGGGGAGCTGTTTTTT. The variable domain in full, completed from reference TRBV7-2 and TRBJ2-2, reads GAGVSQSPSNKVTEKGKDVELRCDPISGHTALYWYRQSLGQGLEFLIYFQGNSAPDKSGLPSDRFSAERTGGSVSTLTIQRTQQEDSAVYLCASSGEGESHGELFFGEGSRLTVL.

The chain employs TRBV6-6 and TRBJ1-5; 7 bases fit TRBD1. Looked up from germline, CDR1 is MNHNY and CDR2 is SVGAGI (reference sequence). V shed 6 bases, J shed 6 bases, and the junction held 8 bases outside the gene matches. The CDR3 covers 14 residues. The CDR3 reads CASSPRGGSQPQHF. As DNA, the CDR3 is TGTGCCAGCAGCCCCAGGGGGGGGAGTCAGCCCCAGCATTTT.

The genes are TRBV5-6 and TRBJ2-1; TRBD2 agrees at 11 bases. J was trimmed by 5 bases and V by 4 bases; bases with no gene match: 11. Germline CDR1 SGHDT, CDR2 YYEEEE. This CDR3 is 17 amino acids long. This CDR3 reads CASSLTSGSFQDNEQFF. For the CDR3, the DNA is TGTGCCAGCAGCCTTACTAGCGGGAGTTTTCAAGACAATGAGCAGTTCTTC.

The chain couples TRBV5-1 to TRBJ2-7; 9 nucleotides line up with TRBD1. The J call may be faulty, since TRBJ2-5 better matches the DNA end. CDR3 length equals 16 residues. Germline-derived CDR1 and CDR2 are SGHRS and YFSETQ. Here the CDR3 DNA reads TGCGCCAGCAGCTCGCCCAAACAGGGGGCCCAAGAGACCCAGTACTTC. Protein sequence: CASSSPKQGAQETQYF.

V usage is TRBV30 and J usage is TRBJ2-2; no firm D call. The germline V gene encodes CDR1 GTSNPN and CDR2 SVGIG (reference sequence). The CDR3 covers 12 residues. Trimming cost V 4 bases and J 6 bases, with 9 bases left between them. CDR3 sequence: CAWKGIPGELFF. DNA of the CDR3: TGTGCCTGGAAGGGAATTCCCGGGGAGCTGTTTTTT.

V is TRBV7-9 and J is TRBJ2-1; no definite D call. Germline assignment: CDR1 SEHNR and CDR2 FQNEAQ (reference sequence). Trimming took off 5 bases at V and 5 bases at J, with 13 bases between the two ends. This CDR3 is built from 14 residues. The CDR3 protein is CASSESGSHNEQFF. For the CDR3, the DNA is TGTGCCAGCAGCGAGTCGGGTTCCCACAATGAGCAGTTCTTC.

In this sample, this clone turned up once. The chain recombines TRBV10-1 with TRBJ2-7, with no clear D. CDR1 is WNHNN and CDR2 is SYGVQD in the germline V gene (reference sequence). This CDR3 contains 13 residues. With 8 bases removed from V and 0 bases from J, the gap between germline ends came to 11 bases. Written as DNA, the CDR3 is TGCGCCAGCTCGGCATCTTCCTCCTACGAGCAGTACTTC. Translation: CASSASSSYEQYF.

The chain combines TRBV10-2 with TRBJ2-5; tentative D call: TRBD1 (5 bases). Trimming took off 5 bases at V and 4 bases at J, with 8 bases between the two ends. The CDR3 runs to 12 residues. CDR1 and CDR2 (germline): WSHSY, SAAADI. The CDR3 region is CASSRGRETQYF. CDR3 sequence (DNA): TGCGCCAGCAGTAGGGGTAGAGAGACCCAGTACTTC.

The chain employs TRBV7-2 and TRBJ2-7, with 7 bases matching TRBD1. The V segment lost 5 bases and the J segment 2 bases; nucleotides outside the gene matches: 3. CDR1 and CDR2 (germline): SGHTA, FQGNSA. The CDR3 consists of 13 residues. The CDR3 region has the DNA TGTGCCAGCAGCCGGGGACAGCCCTACGAGCAGTACTTC. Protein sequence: CASSRGQPYEQYF.

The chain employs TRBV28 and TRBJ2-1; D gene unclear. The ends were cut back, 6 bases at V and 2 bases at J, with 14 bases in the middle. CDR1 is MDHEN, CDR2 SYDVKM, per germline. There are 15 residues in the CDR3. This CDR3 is CASRPATDTYNEQFF. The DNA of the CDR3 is TGTGCCAGCAGACCGGCCACAGACACCTACAATGAGCAGTTCTTC.

CDR3 sequence reads: CASSLKVNTGELFF. CDR3 in DNA: TGTGCCAGCAGTCTCAAGGTGAACACCGGGGAGCTGTTTTTT. The chain uses TRBV6-1 and TRBJ2-2; D not resolved. CDR1 and CDR2 from the germline V gene are MNHNS and SASEGT. V was trimmed by 5 bases and J by 1 base, leaving 8 bases between them. The CDR3 totals 14 residues.

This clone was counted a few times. CDR3 DNA sequence: TGTGCCAGCAGCCAGGCAGGGGCGGAGGGAAACACCATATATTTT. As protein: CASSQAGAEGNTIYF. V gene TRBV14 combines with J gene TRBJ1-3, with a weak D call TRBD1 (6 bases). This CDR3 has 15 amino acids. Germline CDR1 reads SGHDN; CDR2 reads FVKESK. V was shortened by 3 bases and J by 4 bases, with 13 bases between the two germline ends.

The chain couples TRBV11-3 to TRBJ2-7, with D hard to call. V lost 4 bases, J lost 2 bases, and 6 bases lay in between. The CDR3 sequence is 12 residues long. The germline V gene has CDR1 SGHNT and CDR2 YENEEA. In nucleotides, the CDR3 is TGTGCCAGCAGCTACACCCCCTACGAGCAGTACTTC. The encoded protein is CASSYTPYEQYF. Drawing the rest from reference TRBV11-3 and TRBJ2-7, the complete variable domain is EAGVVQSPRYKIIEKKQPVAFWCNPISGHNTLYWYLQNLGQGPELLIRYENEEAVDDSQLPKDRFSAERLKGVDSTLKIQPAELGDSAVYLCASSYTPYEQYFGPGTRLTVT.

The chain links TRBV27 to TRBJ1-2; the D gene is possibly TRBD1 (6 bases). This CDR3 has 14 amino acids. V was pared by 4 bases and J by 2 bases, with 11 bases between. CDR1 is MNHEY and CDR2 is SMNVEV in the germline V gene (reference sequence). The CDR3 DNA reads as TGTGCCAGCAGTTCGGGGGGGCAGAACTATGGCTACACCTTC. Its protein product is CASSSGGQNYGYTF.

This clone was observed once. CDR3 sequence (DNA): TGTGCCAGCAGTATGACAGGGCTAGAAGAAAAACTGTTTTTT. Translation: CASSMTGLEEKLFF. The chain employs TRBV6-1 and TRBJ1-4; 7 positions match TRBD1. Losses at the gene ends were 5 bases for V and 8 bases for J; bases not matched to a gene: 8. CDR1 and CDR2 (germline): MNHNS, SASEGT. The CDR3 is made up of 14 amino acids.

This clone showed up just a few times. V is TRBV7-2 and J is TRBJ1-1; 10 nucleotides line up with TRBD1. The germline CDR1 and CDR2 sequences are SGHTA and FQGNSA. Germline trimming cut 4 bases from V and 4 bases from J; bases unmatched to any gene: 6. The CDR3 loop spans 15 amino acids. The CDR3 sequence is CASSSPDRGITEAFF. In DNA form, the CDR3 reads TGTGCCAGCAGCTCCCCGGACAGGGGGATCACTGAAGCTTTCTTT.

The CDR3 region has the DNA TGCGCCAGCAGTCGGACTAGCGGGAGGCTCAGCTCCTACGAGCAGTACTTC. Protein: CASSRTSGRLSSYEQYF. The V gene is TRBV5-1, the J gene TRBJ2-7, with 14 bases lining up with TRBD2. CDR3 size: 17 residues. V lost 5 bases to trimming and J lost 0 bases; unmatched junction nucleotides: 7. Germline CDR1 is SGHRS and CDR2 is YFSETQ.

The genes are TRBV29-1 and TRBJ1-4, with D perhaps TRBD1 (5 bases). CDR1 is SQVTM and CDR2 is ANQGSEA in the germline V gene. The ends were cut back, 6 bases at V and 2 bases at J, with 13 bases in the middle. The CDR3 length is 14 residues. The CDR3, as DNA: TGCAGCGTGACAGACCTTGGGACTAATGAAAAACTGTTTTTT. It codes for CSVTDLGTNEKLFF.